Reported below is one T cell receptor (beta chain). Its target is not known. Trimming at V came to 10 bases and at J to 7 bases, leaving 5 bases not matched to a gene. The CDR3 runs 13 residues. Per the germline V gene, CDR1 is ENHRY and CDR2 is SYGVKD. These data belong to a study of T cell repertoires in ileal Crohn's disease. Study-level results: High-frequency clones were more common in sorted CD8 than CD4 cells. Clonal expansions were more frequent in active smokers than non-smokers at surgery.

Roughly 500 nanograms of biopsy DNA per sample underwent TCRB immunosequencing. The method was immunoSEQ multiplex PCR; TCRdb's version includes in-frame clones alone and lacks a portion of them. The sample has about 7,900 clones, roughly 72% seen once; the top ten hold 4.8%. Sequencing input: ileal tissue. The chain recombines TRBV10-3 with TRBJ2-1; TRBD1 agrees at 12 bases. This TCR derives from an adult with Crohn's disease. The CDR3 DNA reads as TGTGCCACCGGGACAGGGGGCGCGAATGAGCAGTTCTTC. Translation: CATGTGGANEQFF.